What follows describes a single T cell receptor (beta chain). Its antigen remains unidentified. The entry originates in a study of cytomegalovirus exposure and HLA in healthy donors. Notes on the study in general: According to the study, roughly 160 TCR beta chains were cytomegalovirus-associated. Productive rates of about 87% or about 30% were seen for most TCR beta V segments in an earlier analysis. When analyzed later, a missense DCLRE1C variant was found to be linked to TCR beta V- and J-gene trimming.

Germline lookup yields CDR1 GTSNPN and CDR2 SVGIG (reference sequence). The CDR3 loop spans 14 amino acids. V was clipped by 0 bases and J by 3 bases, with 9 bases between them. Primers included in the PCR were 60 Vbeta and 13 Jbeta primers. Sequencing was performed with immunoSEQ multiplex PCR; in TCRdb, only in-frame clones are kept and a portion is missing. The sample yields about 260,000 clones, about four fifths seen once. The clonotype was recovered from a woman aged 40 to 50 in good health and CMV-seropositive. Sequenced input: PBMCs. The chain has TRBV30 and TRBJ1-3; no clear D. CDR3 nucleotide sequence: TGTGCCTGGAGTGTACGGGGAAATGGAAACACCATATATTTT. Amino acid sequence: CAWSVRGNGNTIYF.